This is a list of T cell receptor beta chains from one sample in a study of cytomegalovirus exposure and HLA in healthy donors. TCRdb's copy holds only in-frame clones and misses some; the assay was immunoSEQ multiplex PCR. The repertoire includes more than 150,000 clones, approximately 84% of them detected once, and around 6.1% sits in the top ten. Material: PBMCs. The receptors derive from a woman in her twenties or thirties in good health and CMV-seropositive. Each CDR3 is given with its conserved first and last residue. D genes are given only for firm matches. Clone size is shown for a subset of rows, as once, few, many or a class of expanded clone.

J,D,V,size,CDR3,DNA
TRBJ1-3,NA,TRBV18,NA,CASSPAGFGNTIYF,TGTGCCAGCTCACCAGCAGGCTTCGGAAACACCATATATTTT
TRBJ1-2,NA,TRBV4-3,NA,CASSQDPSRDLGYTF,TGCGCCAGCAGCCAAGATCCCTCCAGGGATTTGGGCTACACCTTC
TRBJ2-1,TRBD1,TRBV7-2,NA,CASSPPGQGMQFF,TGTGCCAGCAGCCCGCCTGGACAGGGTATGCAGTTCTTC
TRBJ1-1,NA,TRBV13,once,CASSSRGTEAFF,TGTGCCAGCAGCTCTAGAGGCACTGAAGCTTTCTTT
TRBJ1-1,NA,TRBV27,NA,CASSSRGKTEAFF,TGTGCCAGCAGTTCCAGGGGCAAGACTGAAGCTTTCTTT
TRBJ1-3,TRBD1,TRBV29-1,NA,CSVLTGTGGLGNTIYF,TGCAGCGTCTTAACCGGGACAGGGGGATTGGGGAACACCATATATTTT
TRBJ2-3,TRBD2,TRBV10-3,NA,CAIKVGGGGSTDTQYF,TGTGCCATCAAGGTGGGCGGGGGGGGAAGCACAGATACGCAGTATTTT
TRBJ2-3,TRBD2,TRBV18,NA,CASSRPGLAGVDTQYF,TGTGCCAGCTCCCGGCCGGGACTAGCGGGGGTAGATACGCAGTATTTT
TRBJ2-3,TRBD1,TRBV4-1,NA,CASSIDRVTDTQYF,TGCGCCAGCAGCATCGACAGGGTCACAGATACGCAGTATTTT
TRBJ1-2,NA,TRBV5-4,few,CASSLSGGKNYGYTF,TGTGCCAGCAGCTTGTCTGGGGGGAAAAACTATGGCTACACCTTC
TRBJ1-2,TRBD1,TRBV4-3,few,CASSQEGGQGAYGYTF,TGCGCCAGCAGCCAAGAAGGGGGACAGGGGGCCTATGGCTACACCTTC
TRBJ2-1,TRBD2,TRBV7-7,NA,CASSLAAGAPYNEQFF,TGTGCTAGCAGCTTAGCCGCGGGAGCTCCCTACAATGAGCAGTTCTTC
TRBJ2-7,TRBD1,TRBV5-1,NA,CASRSGTGTYEQYF,TGCGCCAGCAGATCCGGGACAGGAACCTACGAGCAGTACTTC
TRBJ1-2,NA,TRBV6-5,NA,CASSYWGDHGYTF,TGTGCCAGCAGTTACTGGGGGGACCATGGCTACACCTTC
TRBJ2-7,NA,TRBV28,NA,CASSLLSSYEQYF,TGTGCCAGCAGTTTATTGTCTTCCTACGAGCAGTACTTC